This T cell receptor (beta chain) is from a study of CD8+ T cells in alopecia areata. As the sequencing template, cDNA was produced by extracting RNA and reverse transcribing it. The repertoire was sequenced with immunoSEQ multiplex PCR; TCRdb's copy has only in-frame clones and lacks some. The sample yields approximately 300,000 clones, roughly 64% seen once. Treatment noted: oral pan-JAK inhibitor, 5-10 mg twice daily. The source was CD4+ T cells sorted from blood, collected at week 24, from a patient treated with tofacitinib. The clonotype comes from a human donor with alopecia areata.

The CDR3 loop is CASSLYFTGRKDNEQFF. CDR3 coding DNA: TGTGCCAGCAGCTTGTATTTTACAGGCCGAAAAGACAATGAGCAGTTCTTC. V gene TRBV5-8 combines with J gene TRBJ2-1, with D possibly being TRBD1 (5 bases). The CDR3 contains 17 residues. V was trimmed by 1 base and J by 5 bases, leaving 19 bases between them. The V gene's germline CDR1 is SGHTS and CDR2 YDEGEE.